The sequence of this T cell receptor beta chain was determined in a study of T cells in Graves' hyperthyroidism and ophthalmopathy. TCR beta CDR3 regions were amplified from RNA transcripts. First-round RT-PCR of the TCR CDR3 relied on the HTBI primer set. TCRdb passed the multiplex PCR reads through MiXCR, listing each CDR3 protein once. The sample shows some 300,000 distinct CDR3 sequences, approximately 19% of them seen only once. This CDR3 contains 15 residues. Germline V gene lookup returns CDR1 GTSNPN and CDR2 SVGIG (reference sequence). Losses at the gene ends were 8 bases for V and 7 bases for J; bases not matched to a gene: 20. For this clonotype: Its antigen is unidentified.

Findings and caveats of the study: Blood also held most thyroid clonotypes expanded beyond 0.001.

With duration under 3 months, ophthalmopathy was active: Clinical Activity Score at least 3, NOSPECS at least 4. Reasons for excluding patients were uncontrolled infection, other autoimmune disease, pregnancy or lactation. Thyroid ultrasound, orbital computed tomography, clinical symptoms, and serum thyroxine and TRAb underpinned diagnoses. The receptor was isolated from a man between 45 and 60 years old with Graves' ophthalmopathy. The rearrangement uses TRBV30 and TRBJ2-7; 7 positions agree with TRBD1. Specimen: blood. In DNA form, the CDR3 reads TGTGCCCGTCAAAACAGGGGAACGAACATCGGGGAGCAGTACTTC. This sequence encodes CARQNRGTNIGEQYF.